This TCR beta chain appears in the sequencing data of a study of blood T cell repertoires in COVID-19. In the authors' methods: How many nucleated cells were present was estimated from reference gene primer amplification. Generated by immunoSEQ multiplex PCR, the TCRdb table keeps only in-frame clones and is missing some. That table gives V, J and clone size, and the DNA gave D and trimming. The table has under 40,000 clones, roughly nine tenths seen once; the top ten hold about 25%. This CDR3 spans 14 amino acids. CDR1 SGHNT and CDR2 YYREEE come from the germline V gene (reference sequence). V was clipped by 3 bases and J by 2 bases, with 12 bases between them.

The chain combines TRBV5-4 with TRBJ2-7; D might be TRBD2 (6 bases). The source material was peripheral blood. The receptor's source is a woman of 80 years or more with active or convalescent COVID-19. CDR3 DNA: TGTGCCAGCAGCTCCGGGACTGTAGCCTACGAGCAGTACTTC. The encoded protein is CASSSGTVAYEQYF.